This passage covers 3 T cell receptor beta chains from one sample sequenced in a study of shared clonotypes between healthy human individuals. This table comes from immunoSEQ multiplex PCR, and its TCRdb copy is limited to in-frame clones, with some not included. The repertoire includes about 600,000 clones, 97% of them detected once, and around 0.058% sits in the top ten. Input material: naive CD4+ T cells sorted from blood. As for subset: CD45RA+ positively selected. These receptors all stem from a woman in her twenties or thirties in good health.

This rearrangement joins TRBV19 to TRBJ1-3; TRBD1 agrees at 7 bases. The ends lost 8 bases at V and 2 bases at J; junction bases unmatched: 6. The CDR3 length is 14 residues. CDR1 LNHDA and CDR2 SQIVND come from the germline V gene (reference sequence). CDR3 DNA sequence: TGTGCCAGTGGCACGGACAGGACTGGAAACACCATATATTTT. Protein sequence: CASGTDRTGNTIYF.

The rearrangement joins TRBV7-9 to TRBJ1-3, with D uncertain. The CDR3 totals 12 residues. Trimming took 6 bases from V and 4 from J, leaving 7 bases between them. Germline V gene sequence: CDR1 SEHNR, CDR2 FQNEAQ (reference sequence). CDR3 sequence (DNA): TGTGCCAGCAGGGCTGAGGGAAACACCATATATTTT. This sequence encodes CASRAEGNTIYF.

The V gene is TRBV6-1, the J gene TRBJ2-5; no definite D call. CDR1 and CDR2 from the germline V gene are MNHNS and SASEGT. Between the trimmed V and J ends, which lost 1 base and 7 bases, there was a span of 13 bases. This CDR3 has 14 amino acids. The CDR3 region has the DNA TGTGCCAGCAGTGAAGAGCGCCTTTCCGGGACCCAGTACTTC. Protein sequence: CASSEERLSGTQYF.